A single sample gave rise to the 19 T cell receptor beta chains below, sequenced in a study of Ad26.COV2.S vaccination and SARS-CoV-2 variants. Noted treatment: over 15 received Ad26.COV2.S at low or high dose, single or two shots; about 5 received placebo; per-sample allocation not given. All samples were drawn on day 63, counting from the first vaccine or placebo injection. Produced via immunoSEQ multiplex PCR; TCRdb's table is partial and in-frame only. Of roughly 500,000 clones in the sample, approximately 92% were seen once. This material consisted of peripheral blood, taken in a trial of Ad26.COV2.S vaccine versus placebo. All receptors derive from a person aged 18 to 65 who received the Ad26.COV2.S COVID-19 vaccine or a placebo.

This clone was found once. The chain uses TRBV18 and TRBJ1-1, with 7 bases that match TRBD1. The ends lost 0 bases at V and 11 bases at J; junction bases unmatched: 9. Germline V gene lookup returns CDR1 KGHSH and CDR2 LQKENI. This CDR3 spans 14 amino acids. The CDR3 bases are TGTGCCAGCTCACCACCCCCGCAGGGGGAAGTGGCTTTCTTT. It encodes CASSPPPQGEVAFF.

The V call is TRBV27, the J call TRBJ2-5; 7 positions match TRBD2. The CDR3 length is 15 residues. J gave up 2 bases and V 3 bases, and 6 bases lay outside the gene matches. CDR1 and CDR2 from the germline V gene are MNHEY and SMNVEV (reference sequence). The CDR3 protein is CASSFERGWQETQYF. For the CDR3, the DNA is TGTGCCAGCAGTTTCGAGCGGGGATGGCAAGAGACCCAGTACTTC.

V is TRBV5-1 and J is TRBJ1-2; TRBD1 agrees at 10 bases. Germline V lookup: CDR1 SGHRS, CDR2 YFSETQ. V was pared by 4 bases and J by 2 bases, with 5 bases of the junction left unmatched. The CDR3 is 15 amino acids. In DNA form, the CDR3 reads TGCGCCAGCAGCCTCAAGGGACAGGGGAACTATGGCTACACCTTC. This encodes CASSLKGQGNYGYTF.

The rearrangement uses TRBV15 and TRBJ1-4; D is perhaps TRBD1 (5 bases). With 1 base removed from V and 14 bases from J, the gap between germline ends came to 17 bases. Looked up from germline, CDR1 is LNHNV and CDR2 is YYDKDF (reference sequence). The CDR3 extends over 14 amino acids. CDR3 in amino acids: CATSRAGTPGNLFF. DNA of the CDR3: TGTGCCACCAGCAGAGCCGGGACGCCGGGGAATCTGTTTTTT.

CDR3 protein: CARSLHNAGCGYTF. The CDR3 DNA follows: TGTGCCAGAAGCTTGCACAACGCTGGATGCGGCTACACCTTC. This chain links TRBV5-3 with TRBJ1-2; D not resolved. TRBV5-3 is an open reading frame whose function is uncertain. This CDR3 has 14 amino acids. The germline V and J ends were trimmed by 1 base and 8 bases, with 15 bases remaining between them.

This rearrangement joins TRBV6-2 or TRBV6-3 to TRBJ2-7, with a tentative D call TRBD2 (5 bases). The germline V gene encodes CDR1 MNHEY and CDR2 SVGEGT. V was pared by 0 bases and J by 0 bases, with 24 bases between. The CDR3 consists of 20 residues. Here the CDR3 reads CASSYSTIGLAKFSSYEQYF. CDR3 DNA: TGTGCCAGCAGTTACTCGACGATCGGGTTAGCGAAATTTAGCTCCTACGAGCAGTACTTC.

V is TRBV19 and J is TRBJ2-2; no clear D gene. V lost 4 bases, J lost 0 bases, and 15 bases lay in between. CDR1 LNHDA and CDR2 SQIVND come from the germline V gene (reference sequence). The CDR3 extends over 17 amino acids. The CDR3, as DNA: TGTGCCAGTAGTAATCCCCTGGGTAGAGCGAACACCGGGGAGCTGTTTTTT. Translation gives CASSNPLGRANTGELFF. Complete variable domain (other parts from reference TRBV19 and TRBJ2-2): DGGITQSPKYLFRKEGQNVTLSCEQNLNHDAMYWYRQDPGQGLRLIYYSQIVNDFQKGDIAEGYSVSREKKESFPLTVTSAQKNPTAFYLCASSNPLGRANTGELFFGEGSRLTVL.

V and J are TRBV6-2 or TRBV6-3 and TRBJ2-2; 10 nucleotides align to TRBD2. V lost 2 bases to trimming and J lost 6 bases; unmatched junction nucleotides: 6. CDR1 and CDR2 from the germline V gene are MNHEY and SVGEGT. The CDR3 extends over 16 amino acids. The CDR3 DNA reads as TGTGCCAGCAGTTACAACCAGCGGGAGGGGTCCGGGGAGCTGTTTTTT. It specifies CASSYNQREGSGELFF.

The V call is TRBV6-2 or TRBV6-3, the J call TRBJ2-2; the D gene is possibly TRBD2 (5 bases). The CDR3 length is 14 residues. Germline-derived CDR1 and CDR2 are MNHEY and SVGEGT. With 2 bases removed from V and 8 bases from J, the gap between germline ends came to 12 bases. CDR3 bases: TGTGCCAGCAGTTACGGCGCTAGCCGTGGGGAGCTGTTTTTT. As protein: CASSYGASRGELFF.

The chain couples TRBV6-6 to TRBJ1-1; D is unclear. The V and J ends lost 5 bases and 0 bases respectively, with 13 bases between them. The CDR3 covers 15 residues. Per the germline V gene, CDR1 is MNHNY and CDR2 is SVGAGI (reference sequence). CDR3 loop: CASSPLTNMNTEAFF. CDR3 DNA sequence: TGTGCCAGCAGTCCTCTAACTAACATGAACACTGAAGCTTTCTTT.

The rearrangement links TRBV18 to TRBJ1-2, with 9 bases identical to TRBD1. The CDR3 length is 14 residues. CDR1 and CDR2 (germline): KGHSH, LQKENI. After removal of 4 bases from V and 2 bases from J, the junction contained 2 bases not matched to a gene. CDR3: CASSQDRGNYGYTF. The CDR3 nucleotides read TGTGCCAGCTCACAGGACAGGGGAAACTATGGCTACACCTTC.

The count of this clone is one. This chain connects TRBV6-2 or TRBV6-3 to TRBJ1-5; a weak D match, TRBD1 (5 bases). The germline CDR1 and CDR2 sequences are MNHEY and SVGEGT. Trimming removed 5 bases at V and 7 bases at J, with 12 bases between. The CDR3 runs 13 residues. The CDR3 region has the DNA TGTGCCAGCAGTAAAAGGGGTTCCCAGCCCCAGCATTTT. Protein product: CASSKRGSQPQHF.

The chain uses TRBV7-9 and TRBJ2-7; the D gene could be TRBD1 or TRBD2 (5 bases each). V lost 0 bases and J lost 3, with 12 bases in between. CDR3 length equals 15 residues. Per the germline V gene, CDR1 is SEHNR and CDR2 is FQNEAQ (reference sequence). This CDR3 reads CASSLAGTGRYEQYF. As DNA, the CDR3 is TGTGCCAGCAGCTTAGCCGGGACCGGGCGCTACGAGCAGTACTTC. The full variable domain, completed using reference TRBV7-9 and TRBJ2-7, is DTGVSQNPRHKITKRGQNVTFRCDPISEHNRLYWYRQTLGQGPEFLTYFQNEAQLEKSRLLSDRFSAERPKGSFSTLEIQRTEQGDSAMYLCASSLAGTGRYEQYFGPGTRLTVT.

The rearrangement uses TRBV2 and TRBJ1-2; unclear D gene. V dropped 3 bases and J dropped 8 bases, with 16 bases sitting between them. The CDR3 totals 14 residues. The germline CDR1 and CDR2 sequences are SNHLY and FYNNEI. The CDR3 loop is CASSDPAPSAGYTF. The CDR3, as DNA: TGTGCCAGCAGTGATCCCGCACCCTCGGCCGGCTACACCTTC.

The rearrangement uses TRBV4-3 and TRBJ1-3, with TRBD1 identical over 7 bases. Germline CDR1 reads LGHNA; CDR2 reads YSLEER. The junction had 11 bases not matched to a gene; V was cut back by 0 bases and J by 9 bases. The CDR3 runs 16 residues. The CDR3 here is CASSQDGRGQGSTIYF. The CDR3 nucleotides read TGCGCCAGCAGCCAAGATGGGAGGGGGCAAGGTAGCACCATATATTTT.

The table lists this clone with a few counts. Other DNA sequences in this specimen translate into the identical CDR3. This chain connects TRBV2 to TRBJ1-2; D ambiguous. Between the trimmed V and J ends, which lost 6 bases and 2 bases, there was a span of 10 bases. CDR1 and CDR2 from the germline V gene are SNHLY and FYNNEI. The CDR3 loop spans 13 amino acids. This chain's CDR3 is CASRRDVNYGYTF. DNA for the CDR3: TGTGCCAGCAGAAGAGATGTGAACTATGGCTACACCTTC. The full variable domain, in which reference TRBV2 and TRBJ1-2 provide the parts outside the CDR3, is EPEVTQTPSHQVTQMGQEVILRCVPISNHLYFYWYRQILGQKVEFLVSFYNNEISEKSEIFDDQFSVERPDGSNFTLKIRSTKLEDSAMYFCASRRDVNYGYTFGSGTRLTVV.

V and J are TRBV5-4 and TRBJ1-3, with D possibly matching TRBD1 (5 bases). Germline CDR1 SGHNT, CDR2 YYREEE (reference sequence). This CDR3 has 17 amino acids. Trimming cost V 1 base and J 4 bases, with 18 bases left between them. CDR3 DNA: TGTGCCAGCAGCTTGCAGGCTGGGAGTGGGGCCGGAAACACCATATATTTT. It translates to CASSLQAGSGAGNTIYF.

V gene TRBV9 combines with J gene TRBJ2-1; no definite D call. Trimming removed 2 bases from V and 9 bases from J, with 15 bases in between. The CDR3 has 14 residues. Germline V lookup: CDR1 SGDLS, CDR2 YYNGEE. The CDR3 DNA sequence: TGTGCCAGCAGCGTGAGCCCTATCGATTTTGAGCAGTTCTTC. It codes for CASSVSPIDFEQFF.

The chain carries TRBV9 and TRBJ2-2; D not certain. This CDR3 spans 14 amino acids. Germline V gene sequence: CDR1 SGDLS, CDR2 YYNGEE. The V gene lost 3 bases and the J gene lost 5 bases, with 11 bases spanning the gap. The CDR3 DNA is TGTGCCAGCAGCGCCTCGCCCCAGACCGGGGAGCTGTTTTTT. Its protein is CASSASPQTGELFF.